This T cell receptor beta chain was observed in a study of neurological immune-mediated disorders. Study results and caveats: Private repertoires in all groups were suggested by the absence of shared CDR3 amino acid sequences among expanded clones across subjects.

Synthesis of cDNA was performed by 5'RACE using 10-nucleotide random UMIs. Every sequencing run generated over 160 million TCR-beta sequences from 15-18 subjects. TCRdb re-derived calls from the 5' RACE reads in MiXCR, one entry per CDR3 protein. The data show 50,000 or so distinct CDR3 sequences, roughly 15% seen once. Germline CDR1 reads MNHEY; CDR2 reads SVGAGI. The length of the CDR3 is 13 residues. The V and J ends lost 8 bases and 2 bases respectively, with 7 bases between them. Healthy controls comprised blood bank volunteers in Maryland, USA. This clonotype occurred many times. Its antigen is not known.

Source material: PBMCs. This chain joins TRBV6-5 and TRBJ2-6; the D is unclear. This receptor was obtained from a man in his fifties or sixties in good health. The chain's CDR3 is CASSSPGANVLTF. The CDR3 DNA reads as TGTGCCAGCTCGTCTCCTGGGGCCAACGTCCTGACTTTC.